Described below is a single TCR beta chain sequence and its context. The specificity of this receptor is unknown. No quality values exist for individual bases; no much larger clone is one base distant. CD8 naive samples were obtained by positive selection for CCR7 among CD45RO-negative cells, yielding a CD45RA+CCR7+ population from which TemRA cells were excluded. The donors were healthy, HIV-negative adults with no recently reported acute infections or vaccinations. Only Caucasian adults living in Nashville, Tennessee, USA were represented among the donors. After blood collection by leukapheresis, PBMCs were isolated using Ficoll-Histopaque density gradient centrifugation and then cryopreserved in the vapor phase of liquid nitrogen. Analytical flow cytometry was used to check the purity and quantity of each magnetically sorted T cell population. Genomic DNA was isolated from every sorted fraction and measured by UV absorbance on a Nanodrop 2000c.

These data come from a study of shared clonotypes between healthy human individuals (dated by TCRdb to the early 2020s). Regarding the complete study: The cohort comprised a couple of women and a few men aged 18 to 49 years. Blood TCR repertoires of about 5 healthy adults were deeply sequenced to estimate repertoire size and the extent of clonotype sharing between individuals. For each donor, three plates each were used for CD4 naive and CD4 memory, two plates were used for CD8 naive, and one plate was used for CD8 memory. Between about 0.8 and 9 billion PBMCs per donor were obtained by leukapheresis. Libraries were prepared and TCR repertoires were sequenced by different laboratories using diverse techniques, in order to increase sequencing depth and limit assay-specific biases.

Overall study outcomes, separate from this receptor: Even with the large sequencing depth, rarefaction of the sorted-subset datasets indicated that sequencing was incomplete. Compared with non-shared clonotypes, the clonotypes found in all four sorted-subset donors had higher generation probabilities. Sampling was restricted to blood, and TCR repertoires in tissues likely differ from the TCR repertoires found in blood. Naive subsets generally had larger estimated clonotype richness than memory subsets. Pairwise subsampling indicated that sequencing depth was expected to affect the degree of clonotype sharing among donors. Sharing across a few donors was observed for about 5% of naive CD4, over 3% of naive CD8, 2% to 2.5% of memory CD4, and 0.4% of memory CD8 clonotypes. Because the study included only a small number of donors, the genetic and exposure-history diversity represented was limited.

Measured from the cysteine to the phenylalanine, the CDR3 is 14 residues long. The read is trimmed to its CDR3 DNA, 42 bases read in frame from base 1. Sequences MNHEY (CDR1) and SMNVEV (CDR2) are obtained from the germline V gene (reference sequence). V is trimmed back by 5 bases and J by 0 bases, and the junction contains 4 bases that no gene match accounts for. TCR CDR3 regions were amplified from genomic DNA by multiplex PCR using the deep immunoSEQ assay. Extracted genomic DNA from each cell subset was distributed evenly across all wells of several immunoSEQ 96-well plates, and each plate was treated as a replicate. For sorted subsets, each replicate PCR was loaded with 200 ng genomic DNA, equivalent to 30,000 or so T cell genomes. Purified libraries were quantified with a Qubit 3.0 fluorometer, sized on a Bioanalyzer 2100, and re-quantified with the KAPA Library Quantification kit. Every immunoSEQ 96-well plate was sequenced on a dedicated single-read 150-cycle Illumina NextSeq 550 flow cell. In the source study's methods: Because the immunoSEQ output included only junctional sequences and no quality scores, the filtering could not be the same as the filtering used for full-length reads. To assign V/J genes and CDR3, sequences were annotated against IMGT germline references using PyIR, a Python wrapper for IgBLAST v1.9. Reads with weak V/J assignments (E-value above 1e-6), missing CDR3, stop codons, out-of-frame junctions, or ambiguous translated residues were removed. A V3J clonotype was defined by an identical inferred V gene, J gene, and CDR3 amino acid sequence. The percentage overlap between two repertoires was calculated by dividing the number of shared unique clonotypes by the size of the smaller repertoire. Three approaches were used to assess repertoire richness: RTK rarefaction, the Chao1 estimator, and Recon v2.1 estimates of unobserved clonotypes. OLGA was used to compute generation probabilities for all TCRbeta clonotypes that the gDNA method yielded from a handful of donors. In its TCRdb copy, this immuneACCESS table keeps in-frame sequences only and misses some clones. Where compared with another copy, unresolved V genes explain less than half of these, and the others have no known cause. V, J and clone size derive from that table, while D and trimming were established from the DNA sequence. A total of over 750,000 clones appear in this sample, roughly 96% of them only once. Less than 0.25% of the sample is in the top ten clones.

Specimen: naive CD8+ T cells sorted from blood. This specimen's cell subset or site label, interpreted: CD45RA+CCR7+. The chain was built from TRBV27 and TRBJ2-7, and TRBD2 matches 7 of the central bases. The clonotype originates from a man aged 25-45 years in good health. The nucleotides are TGTGCCAGCAGTACAAGACTAGCCTCCTACGAGCAGTACTTC. It translates to CASSTRLASYEQYF.